What follows are 21 T cell receptor beta chains derived from one specimen sequenced in a study of PD-L1 blockade in urothelial cancer. Indicated time point: peripheral blood 6 weeks after treatment start. TCRdb's table, derived via immunoSEQ multiplex PCR, lists solely in-frame clones and lacks some. The sample includes more than 95,000 clones, around 88% of them seen just once. Here the sequenced sample was PBMCs, taken around atezolizumab (anti-PD-L1) treatment. The source of these receptors is a man in his fifties with urothelial cancer.

The gene calls are TRBV6-5 and TRBJ1-1; 8 nucleotides match TRBD1. The CDR3 extends over 13 amino acids. Trimming removed 8 bases from V and 3 bases from J; junction bases left unmatched: 5. Germline CDR1 is MNHEY and CDR2 is SVGAGI. The CDR3 reads CASGRGQDTEAFF. In DNA form, the CDR3 reads TGTGCCAGCGGAAGGGGACAGGACACTGAAGCTTTCTTT.

The V call is TRBV28, the J call TRBJ2-1, with D possibly TRBD1 on 6 matching bases. The CDR3 is made up of 12 amino acids. The germline V gene has CDR1 MDHEN and CDR2 SYDVKM. V was pared by 10 bases and J by 9 bases, with 16 bases between. DNA of the CDR3: TGTGCCACCACCCATGGGGGCTTTGAGCAGTTCTTC. Amino acids: CATTHGGFEQFF.

The V and J genes are TRBV25-1 and TRBJ2-5; tentative D call: TRBD1 (6 bases). This CDR3 spans 18 amino acids. Per germline, CDR1 MGHDK and CDR2 SYGVNS. Trimming took 3 bases from V and 0 from J, leaving 20 bases between them. CDR3 nucleotide sequence: TGTGCCAGCAGTGACCTCGTCAGACAGGAAGGGTACCAAGAGACCCAGTACTTC. Translating it yields CASSDLVRQEGYQETQYF.

The J gene is TRBJ1-2, the V gene TRBV30; the match to TRBD1 covers 10 bases. This CDR3 contains 14 residues. With 3 bases clipped from V and 2 bases from J, the junction kept 3 bases outside the gene matches. Germline V lookup: CDR1 GTSNPN, CDR2 SVGIG (reference sequence). For the CDR3, the DNA is TGTGCCTGGAGCCGGACAGGGGGGAACTATGGCTACACCTTC. Its protein is CAWSRTGGNYGYTF. The variable domain in full, completed from reference TRBV30 and TRBJ1-2, reads SQTIHQWPATLVQPVGSPLSLECTVEGTSNPNLYWYRQAAGRGLQLLFYSVGIGQISSEVPQNLSASRPQDRQFILSSKKLLLSDSGFYLCAWSRTGGNYGYTFGSGTRLTVV.

The rearrangement joins TRBV18 to TRBJ2-1, with 9 bases matching TRBD1. V lost 2 bases to trimming and J lost 7 bases; unmatched junction nucleotides: 6. Looked up from germline, CDR1 is KGHSH and CDR2 is LQKENI. This CDR3 has 15 amino acids. The CDR3 nucleotides read TGTGCCAGCTCACCAGGGACAGGGATCCGGAATGAGCAGTTCTTC. Translated: CASSPGTGIRNEQFF.

V is TRBV28 and J is TRBJ1-5; 7 bases map to TRBD1. Germline values: CDR1 MDHEN, CDR2 SYDVKM. With 9 bases clipped from V and 6 bases from J, the junction kept 5 bases outside the gene matches. CDR3 size: 12 residues. CDR3 sequence: CASRGGGQPQHF. CDR3 bases: TGTGCCAGTAGAGGGGGCGGTCAGCCCCAGCATTTT.

The genes are TRBV5-1 and TRBJ2-5, with 11 bases aligning to TRBD1. Looked up from germline, CDR1 is SGHRS and CDR2 is YFSETQ. The CDR3 is 14 residues long. V lost 0 bases, J lost 9 bases, and 4 bases stayed unmatched. CDR3 sequence: CASSLEGTGGSQYF. Written as DNA, the CDR3 is TGCGCCAGCAGCTTGGAGGGGACAGGGGGGTCCCAGTACTTC. Full variable domain (outside the CDR3, taken from reference TRBV5-1 and TRBJ2-5): KAGVTQTPRYLIKTRGQQVTLSCSPISGHRSVSWYQQTPGQGLQFLFEYFSETQRNKGNFPGRFSGRQFSNSRSEMNVSTLELGDSALYLCASSLEGTGGSQYFGPGTRLLVL.

The gene calls are TRBV18 and TRBJ2-7; D gene unclear. This CDR3 has 13 residues. Germline CDR1 is KGHSH and CDR2 is LQKENI. V was clipped by 2 bases and J by 2 bases, with 7 bases between them. CDR3 loop: CASSPGQTYEQYF. CDR3 DNA sequence: TGTGCCAGCTCACCAGGTCAGACCTACGAGCAGTACTTC.

This chain connects TRBV9 to TRBJ2-3; the match to TRBD2 covers 15 bases. The CDR3 is 17 amino acids. Germline values: CDR1 SGDLS, CDR2 YYNGEE. With 4 bases clipped from V and 7 bases from J, the junction kept 10 bases outside the gene matches. The CDR3 region is CASSPQGGTSGRNTQYF. As DNA, the CDR3 is TGTGCCAGCAGCCCCCAGGGGGGGACTAGCGGGAGGAATACGCAGTATTTT.

The chain couples TRBV6-1 to TRBJ2-2, with D tentatively TRBD2 (6 bases). This CDR3 is 15 amino acids long. V lost 5 bases, J lost 7 bases, and 17 bases lay in between. Per germline, CDR1 MNHNS and CDR2 SASEGT. As DNA, the CDR3 is TGTGCCAGCAGTCCCAGGACTACCTCGGGCGGGGAGCTGTTTTTT. This sequence encodes CASSPRTTSGGELFF.

This clone was observed a single time. J is TRBJ2-7 and V is TRBV6-1; TRBD2 is a possible D gene (7 bases). Germline values: CDR1 MNHNS, CDR2 SASEGT. This CDR3 region has 15 residues. V was trimmed by 6 bases and J by 3 bases, leaving 18 bases between them. In nucleotides, the CDR3 is TGTGCCAGCAGGGGGGGGCCCTCCGGTTTCTACGAGCAGTACTTC. Translated: CASRGGPSGFYEQYF.

This clone occurred once. Other DNA sequences in the same sample also yield this CDR3. The rearrangement links TRBV9 to TRBJ2-1, with 14 positions matching TRBD2. CDR3 length: 16 residues. The trim removed 0 bases at V and 10 bases at J, leaving 6 bases unmatched. Germline CDR1 SGDLS, CDR2 YYNGEE. CDR3 DNA: TGTGCCAGCAGCGTAGGACTAGCGGGAGGGCCGGGGGAGCAGTTCTTC. Translation: CASSVGLAGGPGEQFF.

The rearrangement links TRBV7-8 to TRBJ2-3; D perhaps matches TRBD2 (6 bases). The CDR3 runs 14 residues. The germline V gene has CDR1 SGHVS and CDR2 FQNEAQ. The germline V and J ends were trimmed by 2 bases and 0 bases, with 6 bases remaining between them. The CDR3 bases are TGTGCCAGCAGCTTAACTAGCAGCACAGATACGCAGTATTTT. Translating gives CASSLTSSTDTQYF.

This clone was recorded only once. V usage is TRBV6-1 and J usage is TRBJ1-5; possibly TRBD1 for D (5 bases). This CDR3 spans 14 amino acids. Germline assignment: CDR1 MNHNS and CDR2 SASEGT. The V end lost 2 bases, the J end lost 2 bases, and 7 bases lay between the germline ends. CDR3 residues: CASSEWGGNQPQHF. CDR3 bases: TGTGCCAGCAGTGAATGGGGGGGCAATCAGCCCCAGCATTTT.

This chain connects TRBV18 to TRBJ1-2; TRBD1 agrees at 8 bases. Germline loops: CDR1 KGHSH, CDR2 LQKENI. This CDR3 is 14 amino acids long. The V gene end was trimmed by 6 bases and the J gene end by 5 bases; junction bases not matched to a gene: 8. CDR3 amino acids: CASSGGQGRYGYTF. As DNA, the CDR3 is TGTGCCAGCTCGGGTGGACAGGGTAGATATGGCTACACCTTC.

The chain uses TRBV5-1 and TRBJ2-1; 7 positions match TRBD2. The CDR3 is 13 residues long. V shed 4 bases, J shed 6 bases, and the junction held 4 bases outside the gene matches. The germline V gene encodes CDR1 SGHRS and CDR2 YFSETQ. CDR3 in amino acids: CASSLSSGNEQFF. The CDR3 DNA follows: TGCGCCAGCAGCCTTTCTAGCGGCAATGAGCAGTTCTTC. Full variable domain (rest looked up from reference TRBV5-1 and TRBJ2-1): KAGVTQTPRYLIKTRGQQVTLSCSPISGHRSVSWYQQTPGQGLQFLFEYFSETQRNKGNFPGRFSGRQFSNSRSEMNVSTLELGDSALYLCASSLSSGNEQFFGPGTRLTVL.

The genes are TRBV7-3 and TRBJ2-1; TRBD2 aligns across 7 bases. This CDR3 comprises 14 residues. After removal of 4 bases from V and 0 bases from J, the junction contained 0 bases not matched to a gene. Germline loops: CDR1 SGHTA, CDR2 FQGTGA. The CDR3 coding sequence is TGTGCCAGCAGCTCGGGAGGCTCCTACAATGAGCAGTTCTTC. Translation: CASSSGGSYNEQFF. Filled out from reference TRBV7-3 and TRBJ2-1, the complete variable domain reads GAGVSQTPSNKVTEKGKYVELRCDPISGHTALYWYRQSLGQGPEFLIYFQGTGAADDSGLPNDRFFAVRPEGSVSTLKIQRTERGDSAVYLCASSSGGSYNEQFFGPGTRLTVL.

The V and J genes are TRBV5-1 and TRBJ2-3; no firm D call. Trimming stripped 4 bases from V and 13 bases from J, with 16 bases between. The CDR3 has 12 amino acids. From germline, CDR1 is SGHRS and CDR2 YFSETQ. The CDR3 region has the DNA TGCGCCAGCAGCCCTCCGACTCGCGTGGAGTATTTT. Encoded protein: CASSPPTRVEYF.

V usage is TRBV5-6 and J usage is TRBJ1-5, with D uncertain. Trimming cost V 1 base and J 2 bases, with 10 bases left between them. Germline V gene data show CDR1 as SGHDT and CDR2 as YYEEEE. The CDR3 has 15 amino acids. The CDR3 DNA follows: TGTGCCAGCAGCTTGAGTATGACTGGCAATCAGCCCCAGCATTTT. Translation: CASSLSMTGNQPQHF.

The rearrangement joins TRBV15 to TRBJ2-1, with TRBD2 matching over 10 bases. The germline gives CDR1 LNHNV, CDR2 YYDKDF (reference sequence). The CDR3 consists of 17 residues. V lost 0 bases, J lost 4 bases, and 6 bases stayed unmatched. This CDR3 reads CATSRETSGIWYNEQFF. CDR3 sequence (DNA): TGTGCCACCAGCAGAGAAACTAGCGGGATTTGGTACAATGAGCAGTTCTTC.

The chain couples TRBV7-9 to TRBJ2-5, with D perhaps TRBD1 (5 bases). Per germline, CDR1 SEHNR and CDR2 FQNEAQ (reference sequence). The CDR3 extends over 16 amino acids. Trimming stripped 4 bases from V and 2 bases from J, with 17 bases between. The CDR3 spells CASSSGWGVPQETQYF. Here the CDR3 DNA reads TGTGCCAGCAGCTCCGGCTGGGGCGTCCCACAAGAGACCCAGTACTTC.